The rows below give T cell receptor beta chains drawn from one sample of a study of cytomegalovirus exposure and HLA in healthy donors. Data came from immunoSEQ multiplex PCR; TCRdb stores just in-frame clones and leaves some out. The sample includes roughly 250,000 clones, approximately 83% of them seen just once. The source material was PBMCs. These receptors were collected from a woman aged 25 to 39 in good health and CMV-seropositive. CDR3s include the opening cysteine and the closing phenylalanine or tryptophan. Fields, in order: CDR3 protein, CDR3 DNA, V gene, clone size, J gene, D gene. The D gene is left open where the match is weak. The listing skips clone size in some rows; elsewhere it reads once, few, many or a size class.

cdr3_aa: CASSPTPSEGRFQYF
cdr3_nt: TGTGCCAGCAGCCCGACTCCCTCTGAGGGCCGATTCCAGTACTTC
v_call: TRBV5-6
clone_size: -
j_call: TRBJ2-5
d_call: -

cdr3_aa: CASSGGRGGQSTDTQYF
cdr3_nt: TGCGCCAGCAGCGGGGGCCGGGGTGGGCAAAGCACAGATACGCAGTATTTT
v_call: TRBV5-1
clone_size: -
j_call: TRBJ2-3
d_call: -

cdr3_aa: CASSLTGGAGMNTEAFF
cdr3_nt: TGCGCCAGCAGCCTGACAGGGGGCGCGGGCATGAACACTGAAGCTTTCTTT
v_call: TRBV5-1
clone_size: -
j_call: TRBJ1-1
d_call: TRBD1

cdr3_aa: CASRPLGSGGAGGYTF
cdr3_nt: TGTGCCAGCAGACCATTGGGATCAGGGGGCGCGGGGGGCTACACCTTC
v_call: TRBV28
clone_size: -
j_call: TRBJ1-2
d_call: TRBD1

cdr3_aa: CASSPPAETQYF
cdr3_nt: TGTGCCAGCTCACCACCGGCTGAGACCCAGTACTTC
v_call: TRBV18
clone_size: -
j_call: TRBJ2-5
d_call: -

cdr3_aa: CASSLQAGGREQYF
cdr3_nt: TGTGCCAGCTCCCTGCAGGCCGGTGGGCGCGAGCAGTACTTC
v_call: TRBV28
clone_size: -
j_call: TRBJ2-7
d_call: -

cdr3_aa: CASTRSPGSGYTF
cdr3_nt: TGTGCCAGCACCAGGAGTCCTGGGAGTGGCTACACCTTC
v_call: TRBV19
clone_size: -
j_call: TRBJ1-2
d_call: -

cdr3_aa: CASSEYTDTQYF
cdr3_nt: TGTGCCAGCAGTGAGTACACAGATACGCAGTATTTT
v_call: TRBV6-1
clone_size: once
j_call: TRBJ2-3
d_call: -

cdr3_aa: CASSNPGGLTGELFF
cdr3_nt: TGCGCCAGCAGCAATCCCGGTGGACTCACCGGGGAGCTGTTTTTT
v_call: TRBV10-2
clone_size: -
j_call: TRBJ2-2
d_call: -

cdr3_aa: CASSPTGTGSNYGYTF
cdr3_nt: TGTGCCAGCTCACCGACTGGGACAGGCTCTAACTATGGCTACACCTTC
v_call: TRBV18
clone_size: -
j_call: TRBJ1-2
d_call: TRBD1

cdr3_aa: CASSQPGGRQFSAEAFF
cdr3_nt: TGTGCCAGCAGCCAACCGGGGGGAAGACAGTTCTCGGCTGAAGCTTTCTTT
v_call: TRBV16
clone_size: once
j_call: TRBJ1-1
d_call: -